The 32 T cell receptor beta chains given below trace back to one sample, sequenced in a study of Graves' ophthalmopathy and Graves' hyperthyroidism. Amplification of the TCR beta CDR3 regions used RNA transcripts (as template). Investigators did first-round RT-PCR with HTBI primers, then second-round multiplex PCR. Using its own MiXCR run on the multiplex PCR reads, TCRdb lists one record per CDR3 protein. Of 500,000 to 600,000 distinct CDR3 sequences detected, roughly 40% appear once; the ten largest clones hold roughly 4%. Source material: peripheral blood or thyroid tissue (not recorded which). The receptors originated from an adult man with Graves' hyperthyroidism.

The V gene is TRBV24-1, the J gene TRBJ2-5, with D possibly called TRBD1 or TRBD2 (5 bases each). The V end was cut by 7 bases, the J end by 3 bases, with 8 bases between. The CDR3 is made up of 12 amino acids. Germline CDR1 reads KGHDR; CDR2 reads SFDVKD. The CDR3 sequence: CATRGTEETQYF. In DNA, the CDR3 is TGTGCCACCAGGGGGACGGAAGAGACCCAGTACTTC.

With regard to this clonotype: One base away lies a much larger clone, so this may be a sequencing read error. The chain recombines TRBV11-1 with TRBJ1-1; D unclear. Trimming cost V 3 bases and J 1 base, with 6 bases left between them. This CDR3 comprises 13 residues. Germline CDR1 is SGHAT and CDR2 is FQDESV (reference sequence). CDR3 DNA sequence: TGTGCCAGCAGCTTCGAGGAGAACACTGAAGCTTTCTTT. Protein product: CASSFEENTEAFF.

Concerning this clonotype: The conserved closing phenylalanine or tryptophan is absent in this CDR3, likely reflecting a read error. The CDR3 loop reads CAWSRAYEQYL. Here the CDR3 DNA reads TGTGCCTGGAGTCGGGCCTACGAGCAGTACCTC. V usage is TRBV7-2 and J usage is TRBJ2-7; D is unclear. Germline lookup yields CDR1 SGHTA and CDR2 FQGNSA. The CDR3 length is 11 residues. Trimming shortened V by 11 bases and J by 2 bases, and 10 bases separated the two germline ends.

The V gene is TRBV29-1, the J gene TRBJ1-1, with a weak D call TRBD1 (5 bases). This CDR3 is built from 12 residues. Trimming pared 6 bases from V and 4 bases from J, leaving 12 bases between. In germline, CDR1 is SQVTM, CDR2 ANQGSEA. The CDR3 bases are TGCAGCGTCGTCAGGGCTGGCACTGAAGCTTTCTTT. Amino acid sequence: CSVVRAGTEAFF.

In regard to this clonotype: A much larger clonotype is one base distant, so this may be a read error. This sequence joins TRBV10-3 and TRBJ1-4, with 10 bases aligning to TRBD1. Germline values: CDR1 ENHRY, CDR2 SYGVKD. This CDR3 is built from 17 residues. CDR3 sequence (DNA): TGTGCCATCAGCGAAATCCCCGGGACAGGGGATAATGAAGAACTGTTTTTT. Its translation: CAISEIPGTGDNEELFF.

This clonotype was counted many times. V usage is TRBV7-6 and J usage is TRBJ1-5; D is ambiguous. This CDR3 has 14 residues. Trimming pared 0 bases from V and 1 base from J, leaving 4 bases between. Germline assignment: CDR1 SGHVS and CDR2 FNYEAQ. The chain's CDR3 is CASSLAGSNQPQHF. In nucleotides, the CDR3 is TGTGCCAGCAGCTTAGCAGGGAGCAATCAGCCCCAGCATTTT.

V is TRBV29-1 and J is TRBJ2-7, with D possibly TRBD2 on 5 matching bases. Germline lookup yields CDR1 SQVTM and CDR2 ANQGSEA. V gave up 6 bases and J gave up 2 bases, with 23 bases separating them. The CDR3 totals 16 residues. The CDR3 DNA is TGCAGCGTGGCGGTCTCAAATCCGGGGTCGGCCTACGAGCAGTACTTC. Protein product: CSVAVSNPGSAYEQYF.

This clonotype appeared a few times. This rearrangement joins TRBV6-1 to TRBJ1-5, with 7 bases lining up with TRBD1. V gave up 5 bases and J gave up 7 bases; unmatched junction bases: 14. The germline V gene has CDR1 MNHNS and CDR2 SASEGT. The CDR3 spans 16 residues. Here the CDR3 DNA reads TGTGCCAGCAGTTACGTGATCGGGGCAGGGGGACAGCCCCAGCATTTT. Its protein is CASSYVIGAGGQPQHF.

This clonotype was seen more than once but under ten times. The rearrangement uses TRBV4-3 and TRBJ1-1; TRBD1 is a possible D gene (6 bases). The germline V and J ends were trimmed by 1 base and 6 bases, with 21 bases remaining between them. The CDR3 sequence is 17 residues long. Germline V gene sequence: CDR1 LGHNA, CDR2 YSLEER. The CDR3 DNA sequence: TGCGCCAGCAGCCAAGTGTACGGGGGCGCATGGATTTCTGAAGCTTTCTTT. Translated, it gives CASSQVYGGAWISEAFF.

This clonotype was counted ten times or more. The chain joins TRBV7-2 to TRBJ1-4; TRBD1 might be the D (6 bases). Trimming took 4 bases from V and 3 from J, leaving 12 bases between them. The CDR3 is 15 residues long. Germline lookup yields CDR1 SGHTA and CDR2 FQGNSA. DNA for the CDR3: TGTGCCAGCAGCTCTCAAGGACAGCCTAATGAAAAACTGTTTTTT. Its translation: CASSSQGQPNEKLFF.

In this sample, this clonotype turned up many times. The rearrangement joins TRBV7-8 to TRBJ1-2, with D possibly TRBD1 on 6 matching bases. Per germline, CDR1 SGHVS and CDR2 FQNEAQ. CDR3 length: 15 amino acids. V was trimmed by 0 bases and J by 3 bases, leaving 11 bases between them. The chain's CDR3 is CASSLALDSYYGYTF. The CDR3 DNA sequence: TGTGCCAGCAGCTTAGCTCTGGACAGTTACTATGGCTACACCTTC.

V and J are TRBV7-9 and TRBJ2-2; the match to TRBD1 covers 8 bases. J lost 3 bases, V lost 2 bases, and 2 bases had no gene match. Germline CDR1 and CDR2: SEHNR and FQNEAQ (reference sequence). The CDR3 covers 15 residues. The CDR3 DNA follows: TGTGCCAGCAGCTTACAGGGGGCAGACACCGGGGAGCTGTTTTTT. It encodes CASSLQGADTGELFF.

This clonotype was recorded many times. The genes are TRBV12-3 or TRBV12-4 and TRBJ1-1; D remains unclear. Trimming pared 3 bases from V and 5 bases from J, leaving 10 bases between. This CDR3 is 13 amino acids long. The CDR3 region is CASSFRPETEAFF. The CDR3, as DNA: TGTGCCAGCAGTTTCCGGCCCGAGACTGAAGCTTTCTTT.

V gene TRBV9 combines with J gene TRBJ2-5; D is undetermined. Germline lookup yields CDR1 SGDLS and CDR2 YYNGEE. The CDR3 runs to 14 residues. Between the trimmed V and J ends, which lost 0 bases and 9 bases, there was a span of 15 bases. The CDR3 DNA follows: TGTGCCAGCAGCGTAGGTGGCCTCAATCAGCCCCAGTACTTC. Its translation is CASSVGGLNQPQYF.

This clonotype showed up many times. V usage is TRBV29-1 and J usage is TRBJ2-5; D ambiguous. The CDR3 is made up of 12 amino acids. V was clipped by 3 bases and J by 1 base, with 6 bases between them. Germline assignment: CDR1 SQVTM and CDR2 ANQGSEA. The CDR3: CSVEKIQETQYF. The CDR3 region has the DNA TGCAGCGTTGAGAAGATCCAAGAGACCCAGTACTTC.

This clonotype was seen repeatedly, ten times or more. The chain is built from TRBV10-3 and TRBJ2-7, with D possibly matching TRBD1 (6 bases). This CDR3 comprises 14 residues. V was clipped by 3 bases and J by 6 bases, with 15 bases between them. Germline values: CDR1 ENHRY, CDR2 SYGVKD. The CDR3 nucleotides are TGTGCCATCAGTGAAGATTCCGGGACAACCGAGCAGTACTTC. The encoded protein is CAISEDSGTTEQYF.

This chain links TRBV20-1 with TRBJ2-2; 7 bases agree with TRBD1. Trimming took 4 bases from V and 2 from J; bases not matched to a gene: 7. Germline V gives CDR1 DFQATT, CDR2 SNEGSKA (reference sequence). The CDR3 consists of 15 residues. In DNA form, the CDR3 reads TGCAGTGCTACCGGACAGGTTGGAAACACCGGGGAGCTGTTTTTT. It encodes CSATGQVGNTGELFF.

This clonotype was recorded at least ten times. The chain is built from TRBV6-5 and TRBJ2-5; no firm D call. Trimming removed 3 bases from V and 2 bases from J, with 7 bases in between. From germline, CDR1 is MNHEY and CDR2 SVGAGI. CDR3 size: 13 residues. CDR3 region: CASSYRPQETQYF. In nucleotides, the CDR3 is TGTGCCAGCAGTTATCGGCCGCAAGAGACCCAGTACTTC.

The chain links TRBV2 to TRBJ2-5; D might be TRBD1 (6 bases). Trimming pared 5 bases from V and 7 bases from J, leaving 14 bases between. Germline lookup yields CDR1 SNHLY and CDR2 FYNNEI. The CDR3 is 13 residues long. Here the CDR3 DNA reads TGTGCCAGCAGTTTACAGGGAGTTGGGACCCAGTACTTC. Protein: CASSLQGVGTQYF. The full variable domain, its missing parts supplied by reference TRBV2 and TRBJ2-5, is EPEVTQTPSHQVTQMGQEVILRCVPISNHLYFYWYRQILGQKVEFLVSFYNNEISEKSEIFDDQFSVERPDGSNFTLKIRSTKLEDSAMYFCASSLQGVGTQYFGPGTRLLVL.

The CDR3 nucleotides are TGTGCCAGCAGCGCTAGTGGGGGAAGCGAGCAGTACTTC. Amino acid sequence: CASSASGGSEQYF. The rearrangement links TRBV9 to TRBJ2-7; perhaps D is TRBD1 or TRBD2 (5 bases each). The ends were cut back, 3 bases at V and 6 bases at J, with 13 bases in the middle. The CDR3 loop spans 13 amino acids. CDR1 is SGDLS and CDR2 is YYNGEE in the germline V gene.

Ten or more counts support this clonotype. J is TRBJ1-1 and V is TRBV6-5, with D unresolved. V was pared by 0 bases and J by 4 bases, with 9 bases between. Per germline, CDR1 MNHEY and CDR2 SVGAGI. The CDR3 totals 14 residues. The CDR3 spells CASSYSRWSTEAFF. The CDR3 DNA reads as TGTGCCAGCAGTTACTCGAGGTGGAGCACTGAAGCTTTCTTT.

This clonotype was picked up many times. The chain couples TRBV25-1 to TRBJ2-7; 11 bases map to TRBD1. J was trimmed by 4 bases and V by 1 base; bases with no gene match: 3. This CDR3 spans 15 amino acids. Germline CDR1 is MGHDK and CDR2 is SYGVNS. DNA of the CDR3: TGTGCCAGCAGTGAATGGGGGACAGGGGGTTACGAGCAGTACTTC. Amino acids: CASSEWGTGGYEQYF.

This chain links TRBV10-3 with TRBJ2-6; D is uncertain. The CDR3 has 17 amino acids. Germline assignment: CDR1 ENHRY and CDR2 SYGVKD. Between the trimmed V and J ends, which lost 3 bases and 2 bases, there was a span of 14 bases. CDR3 bases: TGTGCCATCAGTGAACTCGCGAACGGAGCTGGGGCCAACGTCCTGACTTTC. Protein product: CAISELANGAGANVLTF.

This chain connects TRBV29-1 to TRBJ2-6; D is uncertain. V dropped 6 bases and J dropped 0 bases, with 6 bases sitting between them. Germline V gene lookup returns CDR1 SQVTM and CDR2 ANQGSEA. This CDR3 contains 13 residues. DNA of the CDR3: TGCAGCGTCGGCGACTCTGGGGCCAACGTCCTGACTTTC. Encoded protein: CSVGDSGANVLTF.

J is TRBJ2-5 and V is TRBV4-1; weak D call: TRBD1 (5 bases). Germline CDR1 MGHRA, CDR2 YSYEKL. V lost 4 bases and J 0 bases, leaving 12 bases between the germline ends. There are 15 residues in the CDR3. The CDR3 DNA reads TGCGCCAGCAGCCCCTGGGGCAGATACCAAGAGACCCAGTACTTC. Its translation is CASSPWGRYQETQYF.

With respect to this clonotype: Because it lacks the conserved phenylalanine or tryptophan at the end, this CDR3 is likely a read error. The DNA is left out, because the CDR3 cannot be placed on it with certainty; the CDR3 is given as TCRdb lists it. V is TRBV10-3 and J is TRBJ1-3. The CDR3 totals 9 residues, both ends included. CDR1 and CDR2 from the germline V gene are ENHRY and SYGVKD. The chain's CDR3 is CAISGIGPV.

At least ten counts were recorded for this clonotype. J is TRBJ1-4 and V is TRBV7-2; a weak D match, TRBD1 (5 bases). Per germline, CDR1 SGHTA and CDR2 FQGNSA. There are 15 residues in the CDR3. V lost 1 base to trimming and J lost 1 base, with 7 bases between them. The CDR3 sequence: CASSLVGVTNEKLFF. The CDR3 nucleotides read TGTGCCAGCAGCTTAGTGGGGGTAACTAATGAAAAACTGTTTTTT.

This clonotype has ten or more counts. V is TRBV20-1 and J is TRBJ2-7; 7 nucleotides line up with TRBD2. The V gene's germline CDR1 is DFQATT and CDR2 SNEGSKA (reference sequence). The V gene end was trimmed by 4 bases and the J gene end by 0 bases; junction bases not matched to a gene: 3. This CDR3 has 13 amino acids. CDR3 amino acids: CSAKQRDSYEQYF. The DNA for the CDR3 is TGCAGTGCTAAACAGCGGGACTCCTACGAGCAGTACTTC.

The CDR3 is CASSEGGGYEKLFF. CDR3 DNA: TGTGCCAGCAGTGAAGGAGGGGGATATGAAAAACTGTTTTTT. The chain is built from TRBV6-9 and TRBJ1-4, with D possibly TRBD1 on 6 matching bases. Trimming removed 5 bases from V and 6 bases from J, with 13 bases in between. Per germline, CDR1 MNHGY and CDR2 SVAAGI. This CDR3 spans 14 amino acids.

The chain has TRBV6-2 or TRBV6-3 and TRBJ2-2; TRBD2 matches 13 bases. The length of the CDR3 is 17 residues. Germline CDR1 MNHEY, CDR2 SVGEGT. The V and J ends lost 4 bases and 7 bases, in that order; junction bases with no gene match: 9. The CDR3 coding sequence is TGTGCCAGCAGTTCCCGACTAGCGGGGGGCAAGGACGGGGAGCTGTTTTTT. Translation: CASSSRLAGGKDGELFF.

The chain recombines TRBV3-1 with TRBJ2-7; 9 nucleotides match TRBD1. This CDR3 has 14 residues. With V trimmed by 4 bases and J by 6 bases, 7 bases remained unmatched. In germline, CDR1 is LGHDT, CDR2 YNNKEL (reference sequence). The CDR3 region has the DNA TGTGCCAGCAGCCGAGGACAGGGGTTGCGCGAGCAGTACTTC. Protein product: CASSRGQGLREQYF.

This clonotype has a count of ten or more. V usage is TRBV7-8 and J usage is TRBJ1-1, with D perhaps TRBD1 (5 bases). Germline values: CDR1 SGHVS, CDR2 FQNEAQ. CDR3 length equals 15 residues. V was trimmed by 5 bases and J by 1 base, leaving 14 bases between them. CDR3 nucleotide sequence: TGTGCCAGCAGCACCCCCGAAAGGGGGAACACTGAAGCTTTCTTT. Amino acids: CASSTPERGNTEAFF.